This entry concerns a single T cell receptor beta chain. Its specificity is not known. The sample comes from a study of beta chain features in type 1 diabetes. Populations isolated by sorting all had purity greater than 95%. The study reverse transcribed the entire isolated RNA, so it sequenced expressed TCRB transcripts. This table comes from immunoSEQ multiplex PCR, and its TCRdb copy is limited to in-frame clones, with some not included. The sample includes about 660,000 clones, over 13% seen only once; the top ten take just under 0.04%. Study findings and constraints: Type 1 diabetes patients showed a moderate but significant shortening of TCRB CDR3s in all four CD4+ subsets. Cells expressing TCR highly could be over-represented by cDNA sequencing. Diminished insertions and augmented deletions at VDJ junctions characterized type 1 diabetes patients.

The CDR3 has 12 residues. The germline gives CDR1 SQVTM, CDR2 ANQGSEA. The ends were cut back, 3 bases at V and 8 bases at J, with 13 bases in the middle. The J gene is TRBJ1-2, the V gene TRBV29-1; perhaps TRBD1 as D (6 bases). Sequenced material: naive CD4+ T cells from blood. This clonotype was obtained from a young man with type 1 diabetes. Written as DNA, the CDR3 is TGCAGCGTTGAGGCCGGGGGCGCCGGCTACACCTTC. This gives the protein CSVEAGGAGYTF. Full variable domain (missing parts from reference TRBV29-1 and TRBJ1-2): SAVISQKPSRDICQRGTSLTIQCQVDSQVTMMFWYRQQPGQSLTLIATANQGSEATYESGFVIDKFPISRPNLTFSTLTVSNMSPEDSSIYLCSVEAGGAGYTFGSGTRLTVV.